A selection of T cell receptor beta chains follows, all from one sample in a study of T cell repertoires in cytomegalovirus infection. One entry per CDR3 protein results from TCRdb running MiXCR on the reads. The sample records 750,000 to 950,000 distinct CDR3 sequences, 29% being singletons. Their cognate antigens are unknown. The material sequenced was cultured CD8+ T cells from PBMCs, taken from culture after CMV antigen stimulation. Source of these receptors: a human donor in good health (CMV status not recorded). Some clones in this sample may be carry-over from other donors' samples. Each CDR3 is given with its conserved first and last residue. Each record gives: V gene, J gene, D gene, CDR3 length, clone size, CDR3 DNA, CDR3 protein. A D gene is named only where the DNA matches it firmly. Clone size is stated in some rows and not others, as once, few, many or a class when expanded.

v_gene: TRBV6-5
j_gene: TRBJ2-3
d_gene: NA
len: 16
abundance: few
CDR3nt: TGTGCCAGCAGTTACTCGTGGCTCTCAAGAAGAGATACGCAGTATTTT
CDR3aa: CASSYSWLSRRDTQYF

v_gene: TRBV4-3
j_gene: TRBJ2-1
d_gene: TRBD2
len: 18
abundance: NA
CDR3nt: TGCGCCAGCAGCCCATCGAGGGTAGCGGGGGGGCCATACAATGAGCAGTTCTTC
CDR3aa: CASSPSRVAGGPYNEQFF

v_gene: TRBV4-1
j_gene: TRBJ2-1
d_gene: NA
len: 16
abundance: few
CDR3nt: TGCGCCAGCAGCCAAGAACGGACCTACGGGAAGGATGAGCAGTTCTTC
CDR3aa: CASSQERTYGKDEQFF

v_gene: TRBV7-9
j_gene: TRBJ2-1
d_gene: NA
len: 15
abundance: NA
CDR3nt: TGTGCCAGCAGCGTACGGGACGGGAACTCCAATGAGCAGTTCTTC
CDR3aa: CASSVRDGNSNEQFF

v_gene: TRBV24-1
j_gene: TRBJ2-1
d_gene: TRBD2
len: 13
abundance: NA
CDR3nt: TGTGCCACCCTGGGTCTAGCGGGGAATGAGCAGTTCTTC
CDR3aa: CATLGLAGNEQFF

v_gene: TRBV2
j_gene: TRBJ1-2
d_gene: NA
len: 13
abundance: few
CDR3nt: TGTGCCAGCACCCCAGGAATTTCGGGCGGCTACACCTTC
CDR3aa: CASTPGISGGYTF

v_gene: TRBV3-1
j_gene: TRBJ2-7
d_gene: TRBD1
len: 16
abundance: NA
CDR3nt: TGTGCCAGCAGCCAAGACACGACAGGGGGCCAAAAAAAGCAGTACTTC
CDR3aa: CASSQDTTGGQKKQYF

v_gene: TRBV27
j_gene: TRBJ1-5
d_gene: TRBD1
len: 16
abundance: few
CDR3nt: TGTGCCAGCAGTTTGTCCAGGGGGGAAGCCAATCAGCCCCAGCATTTT
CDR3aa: CASSLSRGEANQPQHF

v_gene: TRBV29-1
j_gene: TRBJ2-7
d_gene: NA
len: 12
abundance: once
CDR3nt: TGCAGCGTTGACCCCGGGACCTACGAGCAGTACTTC
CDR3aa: CSVDPGTYEQYF

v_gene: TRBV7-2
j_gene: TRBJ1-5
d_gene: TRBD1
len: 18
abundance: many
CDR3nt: TGTGCCAGCAGCTCCCCGGGACAGGGGCGTCATAGCAATCAGCCCCAGCATTTT
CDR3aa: CASSSPGQGRHSNQPQHF

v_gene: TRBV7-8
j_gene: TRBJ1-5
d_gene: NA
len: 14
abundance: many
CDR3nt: TGTGCCAGCAGGTGGGGGGATAGCAATCAGCCCCAGCATTTT
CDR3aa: CASRWGDSNQPQHF

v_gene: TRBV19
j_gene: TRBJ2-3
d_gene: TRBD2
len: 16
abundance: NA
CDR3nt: TGTGCCAGTAGTATTTCTTCTAGCGGGTATACAGATACGCAGTATTTT
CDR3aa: CASSISSSGYTDTQYF

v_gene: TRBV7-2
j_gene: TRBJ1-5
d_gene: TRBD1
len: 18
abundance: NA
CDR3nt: TGTGCCAGCAGCCTGTCCCGGGACAGGGTGGGGTTTAATCAGCCCCAGCATTTT
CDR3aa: CASSLSRDRVGFNQPQHF

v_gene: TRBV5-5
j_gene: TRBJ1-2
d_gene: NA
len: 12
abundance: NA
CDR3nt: TGTGCCAGCAGCGGCGGGGGGTATGGCTACACCTTC
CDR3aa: CASSGGGYGYTF

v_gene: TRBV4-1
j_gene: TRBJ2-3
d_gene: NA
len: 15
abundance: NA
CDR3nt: TGCGCCAGCAGCCCCTCTCGAGGCCACGGAGATACGCAGTATTTT
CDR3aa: CASSPSRGHGDTQYF

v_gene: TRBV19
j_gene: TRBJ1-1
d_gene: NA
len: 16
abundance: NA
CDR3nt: TGTGCCAGTCAAAGAACCCGACAGGTAATGAACACTGAAGCTTTCTTT
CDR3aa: CASQRTRQVMNTEAFF

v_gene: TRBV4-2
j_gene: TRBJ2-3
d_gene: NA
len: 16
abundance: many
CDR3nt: TGTGCCAGCAGCCAAGCAGGCCCGGGGAGCACAGATACGCAGTATTTT
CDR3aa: CASSQAGPGSTDTQYF

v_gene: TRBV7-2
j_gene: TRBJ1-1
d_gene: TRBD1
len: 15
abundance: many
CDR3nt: TGTGCCAGCAGCTTAGATGGGGACAGGGAGACTGAAGCTTTCTTT
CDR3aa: CASSLDGDRETEAFF

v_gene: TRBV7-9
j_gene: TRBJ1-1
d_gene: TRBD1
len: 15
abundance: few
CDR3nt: TGTGCCAGCAGTGGCCGGGACAGGGGGATGATTGAAGCTTTCTTT
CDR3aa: CASSGRDRGMIEAFF

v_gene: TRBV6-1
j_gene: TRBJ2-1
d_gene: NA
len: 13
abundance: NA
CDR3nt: TGTGCCAGCACCGAGAGAGGGGCTAATGAGCAGTTCTTC
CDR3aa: CASTERGANEQFF

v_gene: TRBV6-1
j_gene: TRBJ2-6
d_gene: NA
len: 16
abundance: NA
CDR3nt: TGTGCCAGCAGTGCCACAGGCTTCTCTGGGGCCAACGTCCTGACTTTC
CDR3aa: CASSATGFSGANVLTF

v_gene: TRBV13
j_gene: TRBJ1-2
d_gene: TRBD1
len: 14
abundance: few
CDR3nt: TGTGCCAGCAGCACCCGGACAGGGTTCTATGGCTACACCTTC
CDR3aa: CASSTRTGFYGYTF

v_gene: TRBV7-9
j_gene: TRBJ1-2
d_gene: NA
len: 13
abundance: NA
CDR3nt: TGTGCCAGCAGCTTAGAAACATACTATGGCTACACCTTC
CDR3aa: CASSLETYYGYTF

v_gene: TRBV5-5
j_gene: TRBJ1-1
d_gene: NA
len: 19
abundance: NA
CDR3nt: TGTGCCAGCAGCTTAGACTTATGGAGTTGGGGTGTGGAGAACACTGAAGCTTTCTTT
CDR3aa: CASSLDLWSWGVENTEAFF

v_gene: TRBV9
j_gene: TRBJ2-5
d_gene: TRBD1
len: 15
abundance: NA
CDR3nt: TGTGCCAGCAGCGCAGGGACAGGGAATGGTGAGACCCAGTACTTC
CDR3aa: CASSAGTGNGETQYF

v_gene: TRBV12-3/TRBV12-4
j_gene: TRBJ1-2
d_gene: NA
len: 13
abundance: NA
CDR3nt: TGTGCCAGCAGTTTTGGGACATCGGACGGCTACACCTTC
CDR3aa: CASSFGTSDGYTF

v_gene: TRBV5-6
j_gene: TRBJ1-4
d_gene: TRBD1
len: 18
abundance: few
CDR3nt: TGTGCCAGCAGCTTGGCGGGACAGCCCATTGCAACTAATGAAAAACTGTTTTTT
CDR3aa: CASSLAGQPIATNEKLFF

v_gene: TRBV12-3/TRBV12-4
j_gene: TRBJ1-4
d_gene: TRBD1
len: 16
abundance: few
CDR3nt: TGTGCCAGCCGCTTACAACAGGGGAGGCTCAATGAAAAACTGTTTTTT
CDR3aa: CASRLQQGRLNEKLFF

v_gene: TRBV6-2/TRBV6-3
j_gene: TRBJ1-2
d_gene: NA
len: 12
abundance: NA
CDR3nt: TGTGCCAGCAGATCTACAGGGCATGGCTACACCTTC
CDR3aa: CASRSTGHGYTF

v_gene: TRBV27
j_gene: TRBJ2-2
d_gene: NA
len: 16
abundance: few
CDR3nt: TGTGCCACCTCCCCCCGAGACAGGCTTAACACCGGGGAGCTGTTTTTT
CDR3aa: CATSPRDRLNTGELFF

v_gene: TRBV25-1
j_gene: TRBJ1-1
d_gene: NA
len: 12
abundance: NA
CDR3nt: TGTGCCAGCAGTGTTGACAAAACTGAAGCTTTCTTT
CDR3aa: CASSVDKTEAFF

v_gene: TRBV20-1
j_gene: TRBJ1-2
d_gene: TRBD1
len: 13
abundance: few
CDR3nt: TGCAGTGCTAGATGGGGACAGAGCTATGGCTACACCTTC
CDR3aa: CSARWGQSYGYTF

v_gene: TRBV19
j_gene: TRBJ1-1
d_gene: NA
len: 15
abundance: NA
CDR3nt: TGTGCCAGTAGTCCCCGCGGAGTCAAGAACACTGAAGCTTTCTTT
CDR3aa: CASSPRGVKNTEAFF

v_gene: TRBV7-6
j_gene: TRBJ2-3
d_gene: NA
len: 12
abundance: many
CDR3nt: TGTGCCAGCAGCCCAAGGGTGGATACGCAGTATTTT
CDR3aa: CASSPRVDTQYF

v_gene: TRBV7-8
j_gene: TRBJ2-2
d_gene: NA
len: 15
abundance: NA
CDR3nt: TGTGCCAGCAGCTTAGCGAGGGCCGGCACCGGGGAGCTGTTTTTT
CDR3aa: CASSLARAGTGELFF

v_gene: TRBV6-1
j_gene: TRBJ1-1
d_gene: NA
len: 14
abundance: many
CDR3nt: TGTGCCAGCAGTGAAGGACAGAGGACTACTGAAGCTTTCTTT
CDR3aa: CASSEGQRTTEAFF

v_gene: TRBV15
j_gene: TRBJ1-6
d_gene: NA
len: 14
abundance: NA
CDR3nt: TGTGCCACCAGCAGAGAGGGGAATAATTCACCCCTCCACTTT
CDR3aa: CATSREGNNSPLHF

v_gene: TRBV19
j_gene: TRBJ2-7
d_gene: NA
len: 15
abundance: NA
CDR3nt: TGTGCCAGTAGTACCCCAGGGCAGGGTACCGGCGAGCAGTACTTC
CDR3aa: CASSTPGQGTGEQYF

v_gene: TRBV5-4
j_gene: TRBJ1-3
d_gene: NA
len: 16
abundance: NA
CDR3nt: TGTGCCAGCAGCTTGCCAGGGGAGGCCTCTGGAAACACCATATATTTT
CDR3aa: CASSLPGEASGNTIYF

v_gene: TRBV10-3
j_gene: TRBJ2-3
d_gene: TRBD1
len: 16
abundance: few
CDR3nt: TGTGCCATCAAGAAGGCGGAGGACAGGAACACAGATACGCAGTATTTT
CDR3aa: CAIKKAEDRNTDTQYF

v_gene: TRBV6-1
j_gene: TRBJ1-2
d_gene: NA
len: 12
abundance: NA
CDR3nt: TGTGCCAGCAGTGAAGGAAAGTATGGCTACACCTTC
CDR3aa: CASSEGKYGYTF

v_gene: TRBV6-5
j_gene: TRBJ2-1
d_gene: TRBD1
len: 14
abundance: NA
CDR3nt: TGTGCCAGCACCTACATGGGACAGGGCAATGAGCAGTTCTTC
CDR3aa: CASTYMGQGNEQFF

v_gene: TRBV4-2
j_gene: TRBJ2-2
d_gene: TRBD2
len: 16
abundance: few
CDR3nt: TGTGCCAGCAGGGAGCTGGGACTAGCGGGGAACGGGGAGCTGTTTTTT
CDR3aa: CASRELGLAGNGELFF

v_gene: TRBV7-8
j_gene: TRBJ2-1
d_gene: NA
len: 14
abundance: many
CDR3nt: TGTGCCAGCAGCTCCCGAGGGGCCTACAATGAGCAGTTCTTC
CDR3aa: CASSSRGAYNEQFF

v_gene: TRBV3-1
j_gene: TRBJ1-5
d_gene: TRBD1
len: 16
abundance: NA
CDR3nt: TGTGCCAGCAGCCAAGGGACAGGGACTTATAGGGAACCCCAGCATTTT
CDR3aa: CASSQGTGTYREPQHF

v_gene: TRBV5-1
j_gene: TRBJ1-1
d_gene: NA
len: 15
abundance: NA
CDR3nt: TGCGCCAGCAGCTCAGGGAGAGGTGTGAACACTGAAGCTTTCTTT
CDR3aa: CASSSGRGVNTEAFF

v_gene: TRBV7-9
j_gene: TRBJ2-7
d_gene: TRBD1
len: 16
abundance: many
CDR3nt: TGTGCCAGCAGCCTTCTTCGACAGGGTAGGACCTACGAGCAGTACTTC
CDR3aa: CASSLLRQGRTYEQYF

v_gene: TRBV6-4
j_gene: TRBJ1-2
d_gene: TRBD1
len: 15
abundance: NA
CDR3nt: TGTGCCAGCAGCGAGTATGGGACAGAGAGGAATGGCTACACCTTC
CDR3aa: CASSEYGTERNGYTF